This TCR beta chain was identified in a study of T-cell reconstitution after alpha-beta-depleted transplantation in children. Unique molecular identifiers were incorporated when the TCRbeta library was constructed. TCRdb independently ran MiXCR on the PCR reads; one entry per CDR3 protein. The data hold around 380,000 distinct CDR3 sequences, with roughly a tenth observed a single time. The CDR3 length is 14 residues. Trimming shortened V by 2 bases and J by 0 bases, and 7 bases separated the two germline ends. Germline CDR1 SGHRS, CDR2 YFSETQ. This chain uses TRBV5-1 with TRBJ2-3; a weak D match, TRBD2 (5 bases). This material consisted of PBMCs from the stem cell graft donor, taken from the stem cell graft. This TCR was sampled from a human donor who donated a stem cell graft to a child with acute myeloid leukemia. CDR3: CASSFDYSTDTQYF. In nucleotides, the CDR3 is TGCGCCAGCAGCTTCGACTACAGCACAGATACGCAGTATTTT.